The 25 T cell receptor beta chains in this list originate from one sample, sequenced in a study of blood T cell repertoires in COVID-19. Clones were sequenced by immunoSEQ multiplex PCR, and TCRdb holds only the in-frame ones, with some missing. This sample yields 380,000 or so clones, of which more than 70% are seen a single time; 1% to 1.5% belongs to the top ten. The material sequenced was peripheral blood. Receptor source: a man aged 35 to 55 with acute or convalescent COVID-19.

V usage is TRBV5-6 and J usage is TRBJ1-2, with D unclear. The germline V and J ends were trimmed by 1 base and 3 bases, with 10 bases remaining between them. CDR1 and CDR2 from the germline V gene are SGHDT and YYEEEE. CDR3 length: 14 residues. CDR3 protein: CASSLFPRDYGYTF. The CDR3 nucleotides are TGTGCCAGCAGCTTGTTTCCCCGGGACTATGGCTACACCTTC.

The J gene is TRBJ1-6, the V gene TRBV6-1, with a weak D call TRBD1 (5 bases). V lost 2 bases to trimming and J lost 6 bases, with 14 bases between them. CDR1 is MNHNS, CDR2 SASEGT, per germline. This CDR3 has 16 residues. CDR3 coding DNA: TGTGCCAGCAGTGAAAGCTTTGGAGGGGCTAATTCACCCCTCCACTTT. Protein sequence: CASSESFGGANSPLHF.

V gene TRBV5-1 combines with J gene TRBJ2-3; 10 nucleotides match TRBD2. CDR3 length: 18 residues. Germline-derived CDR1 and CDR2 are SGHRS and YFSETQ. Trimming cost V 1 base and J 10 bases; bases outside gene matches: 18. The CDR3 DNA follows: TGCGCCAGCAGCTTGCAACCGGGACTAGCGATTAAAACCTCCTCGCAGTATTTT. This encodes CASSLQPGLAIKTSSQYF.

The J gene is TRBJ1-1, the V gene TRBV7-9; no firm D call. With 6 bases removed from V and 1 base from J, the gap between germline ends came to 6 bases. The CDR3 loop spans 12 amino acids. CDR1 is SEHNR and CDR2 is FQNEAQ in the germline V gene (reference sequence). The CDR3 loop reads CASRGGNTEAFF. In DNA form, the CDR3 reads TGTGCCAGCAGAGGAGGGAACACTGAAGCTTTCTTT. The variable domain in full, with the rest retrieved from reference TRBV7-9 and TRBJ1-1, is DTGVSQNPRHKITKRGQNVTFRCDPISEHNRLYWYRQTLGQGPEFLTYFQNEAQLEKSRLLSDRFSAERPKGSFSTLEIQRTEQGDSAMYLCASRGGNTEAFFGQGTRLTVV.

The chain links TRBV30 to TRBJ2-5; 10 bases match TRBD2. J was trimmed by 5 bases and V by 5 bases; bases with no gene match: 2. Germline loops: CDR1 GTSNPN, CDR2 SVGIG (reference sequence). The CDR3 sequence is 12 residues long. CDR3 sequence reads: CAWGTSVETQYF. The CDR3 DNA follows: TGTGCCTGGGGGACTAGCGTTGAGACCCAGTACTTC.

The rearrangement links TRBV4-3 to TRBJ1-6; possible D gene TRBD1, 6 bases. The CDR3 consists of 15 residues. CDR1 is LGHNA and CDR2 is YSLEER in the germline V gene. V was pared by 0 bases and J by 7 bases, with 10 bases between. CDR3: CASSQDQGWNSPLHF. The CDR3 DNA is TGCGCCAGCAGCCAAGACCAGGGGTGGAATTCACCCCTCCACTTT.

The chain links TRBV2 to TRBJ1-2; D call uncertain. This CDR3 is 12 amino acids long. Germline V gene lookup returns CDR1 SNHLY and CDR2 FYNNEI. V shed 4 bases and J shed 2 bases, with 5 bases lying between them. The CDR3 coding sequence is TGTGCCAGCAGTGTGGAGAACTATGGCTACACCTTC. Amino acid sequence: CASSVENYGYTF.

The chain recombines TRBV28 with TRBJ2-6; the D gene is possibly TRBD1 (6 bases). The CDR3 is 15 amino acids. The germline V gene has CDR1 MDHEN and CDR2 SYDVKM. Trimming cost V 6 bases and J 2 bases, with 11 bases left between them. The CDR3 DNA follows: TGTGCCAGCAGGATAACAGGGACTGGGGCCAACGTCCTGACTTTC. Its translation: CASRITGTGANVLTF.

The chain is built from TRBV12-3 or TRBV12-4 and TRBJ2-1, with a tentative D call TRBD1 (5 bases). The CDR3 runs to 13 residues. V gave up 8 bases and J gave up 0 bases, with 8 bases separating them. The CDR3 sequence is CASRRVSYNEQFF. The CDR3 coding sequence is TGTGCCAGCCGCAGGGTCTCCTACAATGAGCAGTTCTTC.

This clone has just one count. This chain connects TRBV6-4 to TRBJ1-5; the D gene is possibly TRBD1 (6 bases). This CDR3 comprises 17 residues. With 4 bases removed from V and 6 bases from J, the gap between germline ends came to 22 bases. The germline V gene encodes CDR1 MRHNA and CDR2 SNTAGT. CDR3 region: CASSVSNSGQTRQPQHF. Written as DNA, the CDR3 is TGTGCCAGCAGTGTTTCAAATTCTGGACAGACTCGTCAGCCCCAGCATTTT.

This rearrangement joins TRBV6-5 to TRBJ1-2; no reliable D call. Germline CDR1 MNHEY, CDR2 SVGAGI. The length of the CDR3 is 13 residues. V lost 2 bases, J lost 4 bases, and 8 bases lay in between. CDR3 amino acids: CASSYQNSYGYTF. The CDR3 nucleotides read TGTGCCAGCAGTTACCAGAACAGCTATGGCTACACCTTC.

This clone occurred once. At one end, the junction sequence differs from germline, possibly due to a read error. This rearrangement joins TRBV7-3 to TRBJ2-5; 14 nucleotides agree with TRBD2. Germline CDR1 SGHTA, CDR2 FQGTGA. The CDR3 consists of 18 residues. The CDR3 reads CASSITPGLAGAKETQYF. The CDR3 DNA sequence: TGTGCCAGCAGCATAACCCCGGGACTAGCGGGGGCCAAAGAGACCCAGTACTTC.

The gene calls are TRBV9 and TRBJ2-7, with TRBD1 matching 7 bases. Trimming took 4 bases from V and 4 from J; bases not matched to a gene: 11. Germline CDR1 reads SGDLS; CDR2 reads YYNGEE. This CDR3 has 15 residues. DNA for the CDR3: TGTGCCAGCAGCTTAACACCGGGACAGATTTACGAGCAGTACTTC. Protein sequence: CASSLTPGQIYEQYF.

V and J are TRBV7-9 and TRBJ1-2; D call uncertain. The V end lost 2 bases, the J end lost 4 bases, and 8 bases lay between the germline ends. The CDR3 spans 13 residues. The germline gives CDR1 SEHNR, CDR2 FQNEAQ (reference sequence). The CDR3 spells CASSLSGSYGYTF. In DNA, the CDR3 is TGTGCCAGCAGCTTATCAGGAAGCTATGGCTACACCTTC.

This chain uses TRBV6-5 with TRBJ1-6; D gene uncertain. Germline CDR1 reads MNHEY; CDR2 reads SVGAGI. Trimming pared 7 bases from V and 10 bases from J, leaving 14 bases between. This CDR3 region has 13 residues. This chain's CDR3 is CASTPSGGSPLHF. In DNA, the CDR3 is TGTGCCAGCACTCCATCTGGAGGGTCACCCCTCCACTTT.

The chain combines TRBV2 with TRBJ2-2; TRBD1 matches 9 bases. With V trimmed by 11 bases and J by 4 bases, 5 bases remained unmatched. Germline V gene lookup returns CDR1 SNHLY and CDR2 FYNNEI. This CDR3 spans 13 amino acids. This CDR3 is CAGTGGPTGELFF. CDR3 nucleotides: TGTGCCGGTACAGGGGGCCCCACCGGGGAGCTGTTTTTT.

The chain uses TRBV7-3 and TRBJ2-3; the match to TRBD1 covers 7 bases. Germline CDR1 reads SGHTA; CDR2 reads FQGTGA. The CDR3 is 14 residues long. Trimming cost V 5 bases and J 2 bases; bases outside gene matches: 4. The CDR3 DNA follows: TGTGCCAGCAGCCAGGACAGGTACACAGATACGCAGTATTTT. Its translation: CASSQDRYTDTQYF.

The chain carries TRBV5-1 and TRBJ1-1; 7 positions match TRBD1. The CDR3 loop spans 13 amino acids. V was pared by 5 bases and J by 7 bases, with 8 bases of the junction left unmatched. CDR1 and CDR2 from the germline V gene are SGHRS and YFSETQ. As DNA, the CDR3 is TGCGCCAGCAGTCGGACAGGATACGTTGAAGCTTTCTTT. Its protein product is CASSRTGYVEAFF.

The chain is built from TRBV19 and TRBJ2-3; 12 positions match TRBD2. In germline, CDR1 is LNHDA, CDR2 SQIVND (reference sequence). Germline trimming cut 6 bases from V and 5 bases from J; bases unmatched to any gene: 9. The CDR3 consists of 16 residues. The CDR3 reads CASRRLAGEGGDTQYF. The CDR3 nucleotides are TGTGCCAGTAGGAGACTAGCGGGAGAAGGGGGAGATACGCAGTATTTT.

V and J are TRBV6-5 and TRBJ2-7; D is unclear. Trimming removed 9 bases at V and 6 bases at J, with 18 bases between. CDR1 and CDR2 (germline): MNHEY, SVGAGI. CDR3 size: 13 residues. CDR3 sequence (DNA): TGTGCCAGTACCTCAACGGGTTCTAGCGAGCAGTACTTC. It translates to CASTSTGSSEQYF.

This sequence joins TRBV4-1 and TRBJ1-2, with a weak D call TRBD1 (5 bases). The V end was cut by 3 bases, the J end by 10 bases, with 15 bases between. The CDR3 is 13 amino acids. Germline V gene lookup returns CDR1 MGHRA and CDR2 YSYEKL. CDR3 amino acids: CASSQPGGRFYTF. The CDR3 DNA is TGCGCCAGCAGCCAGCCCGGGGGTCGGTTCTACACCTTC.

V is TRBV7-9 and J is TRBJ2-5, with TRBD1 matching 9 bases. Germline CDR1 reads SEHNR; CDR2 reads FQNEAQ (reference sequence). The V and J ends lost 3 bases and 4 bases, in that order; junction bases with no gene match: 3. CDR3 length equals 14 residues. CDR3 protein: CASSFPGQGETQYF. DNA of the CDR3: TGTGCCAGCAGCTTTCCGGGACAGGGAGAGACCCAGTACTTC.

The V and J genes are TRBV7-2 and TRBJ2-7; 9 bases are shared with TRBD1. CDR3 length: 11 residues. Germline V gene data show CDR1 as SGHTA and CDR2 as FQGNSA. The chain's CDR3 is CASSFGDRASV. The CDR3 nucleotides are TGTGCCAGCAGCTTCGGGGACAGGGCCTCCGTC.

The V call is TRBV28, the J call TRBJ2-1; 7 bases match TRBD1. The CDR3 extends over 16 amino acids. J gave up 0 bases and V 2 bases, and 4 bases lay outside the gene matches. Germline V gene lookup returns CDR1 MDHEN and CDR2 SYDVKM. In nucleotides, the CDR3 is TGTGCCAGCAGTTTAGTAGGGGACAGCTCCTACAATGAGCAGTTCTTC. Its protein is CASSLVGDSSYNEQFF.

In the case of this clone: Its ends do not fully match the called genes, so a read error is possible. J is TRBJ2-2 and V is TRBV7-7; D unresolved. Germline V gene data show CDR1 as SSHAT and CDR2 as FNYEAQ (reference sequence). CDR3 length: 16 residues. The CDR3 loop is CASSLGAGLGTGELFF. For the CDR3, the DNA is TGTGCTAGCAGCTTAGGAGCCGGGTTGGGCACCGGGGAGCTGTTTTTT.